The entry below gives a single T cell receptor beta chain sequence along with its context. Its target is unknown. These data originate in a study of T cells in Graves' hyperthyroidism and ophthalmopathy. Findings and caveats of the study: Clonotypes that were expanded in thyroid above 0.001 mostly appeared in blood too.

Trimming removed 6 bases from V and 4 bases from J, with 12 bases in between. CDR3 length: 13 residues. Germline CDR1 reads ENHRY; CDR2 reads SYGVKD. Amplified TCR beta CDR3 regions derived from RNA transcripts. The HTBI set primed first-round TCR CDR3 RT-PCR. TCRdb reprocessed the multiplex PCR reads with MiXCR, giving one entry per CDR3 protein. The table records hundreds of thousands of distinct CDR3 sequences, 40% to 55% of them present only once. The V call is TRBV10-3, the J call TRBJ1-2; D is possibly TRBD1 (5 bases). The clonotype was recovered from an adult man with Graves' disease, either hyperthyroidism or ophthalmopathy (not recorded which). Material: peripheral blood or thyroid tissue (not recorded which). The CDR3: CAISTGTPYGYTF. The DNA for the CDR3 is TGTGCCATCAGCACCGGGACGCCCTATGGCTACACCTTC.